The clone carrying this T cell receptor (beta chain) was seen ten or more times. What it binds is not known. Sequencing libraries for TCR beta were prepared with iRepertoire HTBI primers and Arm-PCR of CDR3 regions. One entry per CDR3 protein, called by TCRdb with MiXCR from the multiplex PCR reads. The repertoire holds 350,000 to 450,000 distinct CDR3 sequences, with about 15% as singletons. The data derive from a study of regulatory T cells in long-lasting Graves disease. This CDR3 spans 13 amino acids. The V end lost 7 bases, the J end lost 6 bases, and 16 bases lay between the germline ends. The germline gives CDR1 SGHAT, CDR2 FQNNGV. This sample's time point: newly diagnosed GD, antithyroid drugs for less than 3 months. PBMC-extracted RNA yielded the TCR library. Notes on the study in general: Possibly, accuracy suffered from the small sample size. Segments TRBV28, TRBJ1-2 and TRBJ2-5 showed preferential usage in persistent disease.

The data were also submitted as part of a second study, on T cells in Graves' hyperthyroidism and ophthalmopathy. That study adds: Exclusion criteria comprised uncontrolled infection, other autoimmune disease, pregnancy or lactation.

This chain links TRBV11-2 with TRBJ2-7; TRBD2 might be the D (6 bases). The origin of this receptor is a woman in her twenties or thirties with Graves disease. The sequences come from peripheral blood mononuclear cells (PBMCs), collected at new diagnosis, from a patient treated with antithyroid drugs. The CDR3 coding sequence is TGTGCCAGCACGGCGGCAGGGCGGGGCGAGCAGTACTTC. As protein: CASTAAGRGEQYF.